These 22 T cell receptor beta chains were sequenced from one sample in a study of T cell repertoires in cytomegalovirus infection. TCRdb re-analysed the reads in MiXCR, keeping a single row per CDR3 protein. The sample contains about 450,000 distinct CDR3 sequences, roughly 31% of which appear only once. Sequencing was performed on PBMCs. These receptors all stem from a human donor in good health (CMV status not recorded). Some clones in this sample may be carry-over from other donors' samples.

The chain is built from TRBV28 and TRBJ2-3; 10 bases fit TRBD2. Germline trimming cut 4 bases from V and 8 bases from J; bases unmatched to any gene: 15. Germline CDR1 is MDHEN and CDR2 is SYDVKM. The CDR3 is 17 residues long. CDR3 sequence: CASSSGSGAGGLSTQYF. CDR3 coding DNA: TGTGCCAGCAGTTCCGGGTCAGGAGCGGGGGGGTTGTCTACGCAGTATTTT.

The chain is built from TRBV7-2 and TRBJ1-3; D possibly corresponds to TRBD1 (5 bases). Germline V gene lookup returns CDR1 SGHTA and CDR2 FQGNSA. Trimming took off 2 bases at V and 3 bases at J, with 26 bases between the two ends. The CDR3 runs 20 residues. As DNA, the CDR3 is TGTGCCAGCAGCTTACGCGAGGGGACCAATGCTCTGGGGAATGGAAACACCATATATTTT. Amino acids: CASSLREGTNALGNGNTIYF.

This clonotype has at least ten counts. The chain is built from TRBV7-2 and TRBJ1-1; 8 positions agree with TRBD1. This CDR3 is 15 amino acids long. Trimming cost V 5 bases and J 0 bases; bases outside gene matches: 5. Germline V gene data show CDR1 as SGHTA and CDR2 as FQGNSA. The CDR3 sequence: CASSNTTGVNTEAFF. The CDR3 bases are TGTGCCAGCAGCAATACGACAGGGGTGAACACTGAAGCTTTCTTT.

The CDR3 bases are TGCAGCGACACAGGACAGGGCGGAACTGAAGCTTTCTTT. It specifies CSDTGQGGTEAFF. The gene calls are TRBV29-1 and TRBJ1-1; 8 nucleotides match TRBD1. Per the germline V gene, CDR1 is SQVTM and CDR2 is ANQGSEA. After removal of 7 bases from V and 5 bases from J, the junction contained 9 bases not matched to a gene. CDR3 length: 13 amino acids.

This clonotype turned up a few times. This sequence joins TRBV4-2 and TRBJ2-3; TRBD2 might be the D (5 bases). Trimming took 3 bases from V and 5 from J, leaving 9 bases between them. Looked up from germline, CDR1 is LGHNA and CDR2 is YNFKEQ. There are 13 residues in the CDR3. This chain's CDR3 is CASSQGSLDTQYF. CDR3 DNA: TGTGCCAGCAGCCAGGGGAGCTTAGATACGCAGTATTTT.

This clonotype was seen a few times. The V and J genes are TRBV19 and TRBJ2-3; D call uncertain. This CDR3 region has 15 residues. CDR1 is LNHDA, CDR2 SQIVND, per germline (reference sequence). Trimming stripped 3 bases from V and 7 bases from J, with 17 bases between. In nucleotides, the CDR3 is TGTGCCAGTAGTATGGATGTTTCTCCCACGAATACGCAGTATTTT. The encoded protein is CASSMDVSPTNTQYF.

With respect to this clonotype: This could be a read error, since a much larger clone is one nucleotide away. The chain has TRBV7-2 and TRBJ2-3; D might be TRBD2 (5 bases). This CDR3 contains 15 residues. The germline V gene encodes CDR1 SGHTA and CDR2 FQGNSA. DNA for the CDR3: TGTGCCAGCAGCTCCAGGACTGGTAGCACAGATACGCGGTATTTT. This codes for CASSSRTGSTDTRYF.

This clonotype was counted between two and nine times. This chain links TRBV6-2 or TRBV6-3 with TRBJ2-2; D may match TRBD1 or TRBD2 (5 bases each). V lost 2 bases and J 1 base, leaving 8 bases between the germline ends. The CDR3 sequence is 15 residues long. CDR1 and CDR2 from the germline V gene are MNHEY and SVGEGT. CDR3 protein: CASSYGTVNTGELFF. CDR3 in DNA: TGTGCCAGCAGTTACGGGACCGTGAACACCGGGGAGCTGTTTTTT.

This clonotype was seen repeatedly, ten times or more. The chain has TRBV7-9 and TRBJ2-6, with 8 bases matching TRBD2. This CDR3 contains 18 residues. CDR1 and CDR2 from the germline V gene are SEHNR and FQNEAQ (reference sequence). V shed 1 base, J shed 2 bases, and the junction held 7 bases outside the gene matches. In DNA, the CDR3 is TGTGCCAGCAGCTTAGGGAGCGGGGGACCGGCTGGGGCCAACGTCCTGACTTTC. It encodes CASSLGSGGPAGANVLTF.

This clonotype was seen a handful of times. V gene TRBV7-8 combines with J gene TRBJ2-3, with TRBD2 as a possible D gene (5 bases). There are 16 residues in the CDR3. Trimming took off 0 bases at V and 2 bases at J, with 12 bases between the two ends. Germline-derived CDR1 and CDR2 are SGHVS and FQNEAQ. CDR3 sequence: CASSLASDSITDTQYF. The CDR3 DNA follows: TGTGCCAGCAGCTTAGCCTCGGACTCGATCACAGATACGCAGTATTTT.

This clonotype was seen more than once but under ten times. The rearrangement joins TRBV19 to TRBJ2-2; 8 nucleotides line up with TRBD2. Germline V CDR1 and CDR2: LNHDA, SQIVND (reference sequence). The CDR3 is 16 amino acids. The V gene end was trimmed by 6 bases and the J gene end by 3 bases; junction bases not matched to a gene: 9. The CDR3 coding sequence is TGTGCCAGTAGGAACGGTCGGGGGGGCTACACCGGGGAGCTGTTTTTT. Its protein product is CASRNGRGGYTGELFF.

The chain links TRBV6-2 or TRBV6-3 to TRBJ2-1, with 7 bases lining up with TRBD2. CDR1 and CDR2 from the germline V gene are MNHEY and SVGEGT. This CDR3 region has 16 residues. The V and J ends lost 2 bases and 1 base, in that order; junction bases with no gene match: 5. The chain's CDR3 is CASSYNAGRSYNEQFF. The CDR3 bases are TGTGCCAGCAGTTACAACGCCGGGAGGTCCTACAATGAGCAGTTCTTC.

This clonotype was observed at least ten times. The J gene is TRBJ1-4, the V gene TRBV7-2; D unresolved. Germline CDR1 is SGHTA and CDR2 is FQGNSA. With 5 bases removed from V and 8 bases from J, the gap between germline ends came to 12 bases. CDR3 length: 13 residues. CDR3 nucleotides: TGTGCCAGCAGCCCAGCGGGTTTCGAAAAACTGTTTTTT. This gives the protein CASSPAGFEKLFF.

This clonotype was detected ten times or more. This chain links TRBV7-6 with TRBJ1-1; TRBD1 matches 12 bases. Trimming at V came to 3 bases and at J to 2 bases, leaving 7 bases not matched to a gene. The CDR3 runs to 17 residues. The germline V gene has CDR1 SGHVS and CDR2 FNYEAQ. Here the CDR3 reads CASSLRGTGGTNTEAFF. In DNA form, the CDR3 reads TGTGCCAGCAGCTTGCGCGGGACAGGGGGCACTAACACTGAAGCTTTCTTT.

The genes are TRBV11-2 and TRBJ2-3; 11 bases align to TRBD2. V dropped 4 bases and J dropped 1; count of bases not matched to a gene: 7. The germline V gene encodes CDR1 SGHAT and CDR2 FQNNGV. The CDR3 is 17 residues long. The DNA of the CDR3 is TGTGCCAGCAGCTCCAATAGCGGGGGGGCGGGCACAGATACGCAGTATTTT. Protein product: CASSSNSGGAGTDTQYF.

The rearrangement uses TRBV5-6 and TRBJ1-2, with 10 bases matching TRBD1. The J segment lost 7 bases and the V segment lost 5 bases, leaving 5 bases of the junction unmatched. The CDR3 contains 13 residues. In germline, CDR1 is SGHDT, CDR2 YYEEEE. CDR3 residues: CASRRQGAFGYTF. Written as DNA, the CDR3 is TGTGCCAGCAGACGACAGGGGGCTTTTGGCTACACCTTC.

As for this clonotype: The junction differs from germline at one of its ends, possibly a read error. The CDR3 nucleotides read TGTGCCAGCAGTCCCGTCTTGGGCTCCTACAATGAGCAGTTATTC. As protein: CASSPVLGSYNEQLF. The V call is TRBV6-1, the J call TRBJ2-1; the D is unclear. This CDR3 spans 15 amino acids. Germline V lookup: CDR1 MNHNS, CDR2 SASEGT.

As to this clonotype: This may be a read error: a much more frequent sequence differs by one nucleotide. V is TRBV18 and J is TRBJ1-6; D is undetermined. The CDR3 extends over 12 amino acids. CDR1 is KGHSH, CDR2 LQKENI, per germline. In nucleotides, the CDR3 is TGTGCCAGCTCAACCTATAATTCACCCCACCACTTT. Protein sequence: CASSTYNSPHHF.

The CDR3: CASSLGPGGANTEAFF. The CDR3 bases are TGTGCCAGCAGCTTAGGTCCTGGGGGGGCGAACACTGAAGCTTTCTTT. V and J are TRBV7-9 and TRBJ1-1, with D perhaps TRBD1 (6 bases). The V gene's germline CDR1 is SEHNR and CDR2 FQNEAQ (reference sequence). V lost 1 base and J lost 1, with 13 bases in between. The CDR3 has 16 residues.

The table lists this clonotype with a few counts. Written as DNA, the CDR3 is TGTGCCAGCAGCTTAGCCGGCAGAGGAGTGGTTGGCTACACCTTC. It translates to CASSLAGRGVVGYTF. The V and J genes are TRBV13 and TRBJ1-2, with D unclear. Per the germline V gene, CDR1 is PRHDT and CDR2 is FYEKMQ (reference sequence). This CDR3 is 15 amino acids long. The V end was cut by 1 base, the J end by 7 bases, with 16 bases between.

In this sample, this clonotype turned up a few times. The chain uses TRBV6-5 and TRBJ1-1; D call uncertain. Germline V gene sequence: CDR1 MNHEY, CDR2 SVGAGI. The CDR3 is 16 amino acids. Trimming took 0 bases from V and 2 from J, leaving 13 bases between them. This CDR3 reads CASSYSKRRRNTEAFF. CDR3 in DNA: TGTGCCAGCAGTTACTCGAAGAGACGCAGAAACACTGAAGCTTTCTTT.

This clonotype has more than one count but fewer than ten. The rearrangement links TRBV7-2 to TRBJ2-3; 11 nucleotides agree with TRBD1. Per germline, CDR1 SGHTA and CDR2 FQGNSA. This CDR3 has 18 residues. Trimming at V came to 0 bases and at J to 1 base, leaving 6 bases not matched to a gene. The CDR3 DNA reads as TGTGCCAGCAGCTTAGCGAAAGGACAGGGGGCCCGCACAGATACGCAGTATTTT. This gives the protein CASSLAKGQGARTDTQYF.